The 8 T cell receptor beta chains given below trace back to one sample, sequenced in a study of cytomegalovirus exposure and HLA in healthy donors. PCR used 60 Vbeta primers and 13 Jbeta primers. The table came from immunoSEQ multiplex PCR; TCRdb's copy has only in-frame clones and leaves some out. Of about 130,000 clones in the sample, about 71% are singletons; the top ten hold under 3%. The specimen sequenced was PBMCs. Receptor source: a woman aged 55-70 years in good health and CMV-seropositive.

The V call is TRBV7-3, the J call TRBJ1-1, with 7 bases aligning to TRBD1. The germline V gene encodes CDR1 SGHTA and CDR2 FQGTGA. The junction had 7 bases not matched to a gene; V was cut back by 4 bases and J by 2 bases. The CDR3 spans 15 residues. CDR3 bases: TGTGCCAGCAGCTCCCGACAGGGCTCAAACACTGAAGCTTTCTTT. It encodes CASSSRQGSNTEAFF.

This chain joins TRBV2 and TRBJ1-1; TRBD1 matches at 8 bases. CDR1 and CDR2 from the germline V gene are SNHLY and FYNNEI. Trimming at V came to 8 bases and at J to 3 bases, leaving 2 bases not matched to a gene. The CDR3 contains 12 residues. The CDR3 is CASADRDTEAFF. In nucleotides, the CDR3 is TGTGCCAGCGCGGACAGGGACACTGAAGCTTTCTTT. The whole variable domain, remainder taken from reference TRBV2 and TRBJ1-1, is EPEVTQTPSHQVTQMGQEVILRCVPISNHLYFYWYRQILGQKVEFLVSFYNNEISEKSEIFDDQFSVERPDGSNFTLKIRSTKLEDSAMYFCASADRDTEAFFGQGTRLTVV.

The CDR3 DNA reads as TGTGCCAGCTCACCTTGGGACAGGCAGGGGTACGAGCAGTACTTC. Protein: CASSPWDRQGYEQYF. The genes are TRBV18 and TRBJ2-7, with TRBD1 matching over 8 bases. This CDR3 spans 15 amino acids. Trimming took 3 bases from V and 4 from J; bases not matched to a gene: 8. CDR1 is KGHSH and CDR2 is LQKENI in the germline V gene.

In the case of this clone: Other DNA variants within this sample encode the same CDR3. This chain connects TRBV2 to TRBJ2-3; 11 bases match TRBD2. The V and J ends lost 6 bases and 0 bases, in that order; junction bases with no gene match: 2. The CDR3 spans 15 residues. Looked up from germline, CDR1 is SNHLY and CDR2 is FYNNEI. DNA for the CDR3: TGTGCCAGCAGCCGACTAGCGGGGAGCACAGATACGCAGTATTTT. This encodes CASSRLAGSTDTQYF.

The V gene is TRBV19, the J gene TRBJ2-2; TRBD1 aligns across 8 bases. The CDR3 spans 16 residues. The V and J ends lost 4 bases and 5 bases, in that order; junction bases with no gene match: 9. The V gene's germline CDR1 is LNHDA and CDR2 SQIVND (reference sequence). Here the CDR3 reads CASSRTGGARTGELFF. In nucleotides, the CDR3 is TGTGCCAGTAGTAGAACAGGGGGAGCGAGAACCGGGGAGCTGTTTTTT. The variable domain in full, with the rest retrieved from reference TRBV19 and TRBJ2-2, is DGGITQSPKYLFRKEGQNVTLSCEQNLNHDAMYWYRQDPGQGLRLIYYSQIVNDFQKGDIAEGYSVSREKKESFPLTVTSAQKNPTAFYLCASSRTGGARTGELFFGEGSRLTVL.

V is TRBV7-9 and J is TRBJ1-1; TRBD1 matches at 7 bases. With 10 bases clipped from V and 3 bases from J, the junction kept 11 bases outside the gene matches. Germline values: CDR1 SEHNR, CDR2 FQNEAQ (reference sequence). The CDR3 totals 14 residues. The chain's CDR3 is CATTPWDSYTEAFF. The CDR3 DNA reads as TGTGCCACCACCCCCTGGGACAGTTACACTGAAGCTTTCTTT.

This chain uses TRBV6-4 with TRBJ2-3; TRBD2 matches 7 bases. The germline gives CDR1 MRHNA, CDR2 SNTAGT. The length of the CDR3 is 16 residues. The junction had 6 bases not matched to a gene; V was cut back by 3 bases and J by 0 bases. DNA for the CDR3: TGTGCCAGCAGTGAAGATCTAGCGGTGAGCACAGATACGCAGTATTTT. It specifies CASSEDLAVSTDTQYF.

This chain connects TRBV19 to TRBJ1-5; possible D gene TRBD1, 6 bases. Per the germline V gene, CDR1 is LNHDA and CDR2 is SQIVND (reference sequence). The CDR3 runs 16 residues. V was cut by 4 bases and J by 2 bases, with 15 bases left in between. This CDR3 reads CASSTIQGFGNQPQHF. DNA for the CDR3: TGTGCCAGTAGTACTATCCAGGGGTTCGGCAATCAGCCCCAGCATTTT.